These T cell receptor beta chains were read from a single sample in a study of T-cell memory formation after mild COVID-19. From the 5' RACE reads, TCRdb called clonotypes with MiXCR, one entry per CDR3 protein. In the table there are a few hundred thousand distinct CDR3 sequences, 8% to 9% of which are singletons. Sequenced material: PBMCs or a T cell subset sorted from them (not recorded which). The receptor source for this set is a man in his late teens or twenties who had mild COVID-19 (a few samples of this study predate the infection). Cell type and time point are not known. Both conserved end residues are part of each CDR3. Fields, in order: V gene, CDR3 length, clone size, D gene, J gene, CDR3 protein, CDR3 DNA. D genes are given only for firm matches. Only part of the rows carry a size: once, few, many, or a class if the clone is expanded.

TRBV5-1	14	few	NA	TRBJ2-1	CASSLVQGKNEQFF	TGCGCCAGCAGCTTGGTACAGGGTAAAAATGAGCAGTTCTTC
TRBV19	12	NA	NA	TRBJ2-1	CASSIDGRPNVF	TGTGCCAGTAGTATCGATGGGCGACCAAATGTCTTC
TRBV18	14	few	TRBD1	TRBJ1-6	CASSPRDRDSPLHF	TGTGCCAGCTCACCACGGGACAGAGATTCACCCCTCCACTTT
TRBV4-3	15	few	TRBD1	TRBJ2-2	CASSQYRGPGGELFF	TGCGCCAGCAGCCAATACAGGGGCCCCGGCGGGGAGCTGTTTTTT
TRBV27	15	few	TRBD2	TRBJ2-1	CASSSIAGGPEEQFF	TGTGCCAGCAGTTCGATAGCGGGGGGGCCAGAGGAGCAGTTCTTC
TRBV7-8	15	NA	NA	TRBJ1-5	CASSRDSGENQPQHF	TGTGCCAGCAGCCGCGATTCAGGGGAAAATCAGCCCCAGCATTTT
TRBV4-1	16	few	NA	TRBJ2-3	CASSQDRGHSTDTQYF	TGCGCCAGCAGCCAAGATCGGGGACACAGCACAGATACGCAGTATTTT
TRBV5-1	15	NA	NA	TRBJ2-1	CASSLNRMSYNEQFF	TGCGCCAGCAGCTTGAACAGGATGTCCTACAATGAGCAGTTCTTC
TRBV7-8	18	many	TRBD2	TRBJ2-3	CASSGEGWAGGMGDTQYF	TGTGCCAGCAGCGGAGAGGGGTGGGCCGGGGGGATGGGAGATACGCAGTATTTT
TRBV7-9	15	NA	NA	TRBJ1-2	CASSSPGRNSEGYTF	TGTGCCAGCAGCAGCCCCGGGAGGAATTCGGAAGGCTACACCTTC
TRBV5-1	13	many	NA	TRBJ2-3	CASSRQGGDTQYF	TGCGCCAGCAGCCGACAGGGAGGGGATACGCAGTATTTT
TRBV27	13	few	NA	TRBJ2-2	CASSFGGLGELFF	TGTGCCAGCAGTTTTGGGGGGCTCGGGGAGCTGTTTTTT
TRBV9	13	NA	NA	TRBJ2-1	CASSVLGLDEQFF	TGTGCCAGCAGCGTCTTGGGTTTGGATGAGCAGTTCTTC
TRBV7-9	14	few	TRBD2	TRBJ2-5	CASSFRGGGETQYF	TGTGCCAGCAGCTTCCGGGGGGGCGGAGAGACCCAGTACTTC
TRBV5-1	19	few	TRBD1	TRBJ2-3	CASSLDGGYSTGDGDTQYF	TGCGCCAGCAGCTTGGACGGTGGATATTCGACAGGGGATGGAGATACGCAGTATTTT
TRBV12-3/TRBV12-4	14	NA	NA	TRBJ1-2	CASRPSGGLYGYTF	TGTGCCAGCAGACCCTCCGGGGGACTCTATGGCTACACCTTC
TRBV24-1	17	once	NA	TRBJ2-2	CATSDFGGISNTGELFF	TGTGCCACCAGTGATTTTGGGGGGATCTCGAACACCGGGGAGCTGTTTTTT
TRBV27	14	many	NA	TRBJ1-5	CASRRAGSNQPQHF	TGTGCCAGCAGAAGGGCTGGAAGCAATCAGCCCCAGCATTTT